This T cell receptor (beta chain) was retrieved from a study of post-analysis software for immune sequencing data. About the study: Some patients lacked subtype; others had relapsing-remitting, secondary progressive or progressive-relapsing disease. Study outcomes and limitations: Comparison with controls showed significantly lower normalized Chao1 diversity in multiple sclerosis patients. With TRBV5-6, TRBV5-1 and TRBV20-1 included, about five TRBV segments were more frequent in patients than in controls.

There are 12 residues in the CDR3. This clonotype was seen a handful of times. No antigen is known for it. Relative to the germline gene, one junction end is altered; a read error may explain this. Sequencing libraries made from TCR beta cDNA carried unique molecular identifiers. The source material, 1 to 10 million T cells, gave rise to roughly 500,000 cDNA molecules. Each CDR3 protein gets one entry after TCRdb re-called the PCR reads with MiXCR. The top ten clones hold more than 1.3% of a sample with about 180,000 distinct CDR3 sequences, roughly 31% of them seen once. Sequenced: blood. The gene calls are TRBV12-3 or TRBV12-4 and TRBJ1-6; D ambiguous. The TCR was taken from a girl under 18 with multiple sclerosis. The chain's CDR3 is CASRKPAGPPHF. CDR3 DNA sequence: TGTGCCAGCCGGAAGCCTGCTGGGCCCCCCCACTTT.